The rows below give T cell receptor beta chains drawn from one sample of a study of blood T cell repertoires in COVID-19. TCRdb keeps only in-frame clones here, not all; method: immunoSEQ multiplex PCR. Of 230,000 or so clones in the sample, approximately 89% were seen once. The sequenced sample was PBMCs or T cells enriched from blood (not recorded which). The receptors derive from a woman in her thirties or forties with acute COVID-19. Both conserved end residues are trimmed from each CDR3.

J gene: TRBJ2-3
V gene: TRBV6-2/TRBV6-3
CDR3 protein: ASSSYRGGTDTQY

J gene: TRBJ2-7
V gene: TRBV5-5
CDR3 protein: ASSLDRGRNYEQY

J gene: TRBJ1-6
V gene: TRBV2
CDR3 protein: ASGGTGPNSPLH

J gene: TRBJ1-1
V gene: TRBV5-5
CDR3 protein: ASSQGGRNTEAF

J gene: TRBJ1-5
V gene: TRBV24-1
CDR3 protein: ATSDPSQGAYQPQH

J gene: TRBJ1-5
V gene: TRBV19
CDR3 protein: ASSIGRTGVGNQPQH

J gene: TRBJ2-2
V gene: TRBV11-2
CDR3 protein: ASSVMGGSGNTGELF

J gene: TRBJ2-2
V gene: TRBV19
CDR3 protein: ASSSVSGELF

J gene: TRBJ1-2
V gene: TRBV7-2
CDR3 protein: ASSLRQGNGYT

J gene: TRBJ1-4
V gene: TRBV3-1/TRBV3-2
CDR3 protein: ASSPREDEKLF

J gene: TRBJ2-2
V gene: TRBV9
CDR3 protein: ASSADRGWTGELF

J gene: TRBJ2-1
V gene: TRBV5-1
CDR3 protein: ASSGQSSYNEQF

J gene: TRBJ1-4
V gene: TRBV19
CDR3 protein: ASSAGSREKLF

J gene: TRBJ1-2
V gene: TRBV19
CDR3 protein: ASSQGQGPYGYT

J gene: TRBJ1-2
V gene: TRBV5-6
CDR3 protein: ASSLTTGFIANYGYT

J gene: TRBJ1-1
V gene: TRBV28
CDR3 protein: ASSSSLSGENTEAF

J gene: TRBJ2-3
V gene: TRBV4-1
CDR3 protein: ASSPSPTDTQY

J gene: TRBJ1-4
V gene: TRBV5-1
CDR3 protein: ASSQTSPNEKLF

J gene: TRBJ2-3
V gene: TRBV5-1
CDR3 protein: ASSIGTSGDTQY

J gene: TRBJ2-2
V gene: TRBV6-2/TRBV6-3
CDR3 protein: ASSYTQGAVGELF

J gene: TRBJ1-2
V gene: TRBV5-4
CDR3 protein: ASSRGQVNYGYT

J gene: TRBJ1-2
V gene: TRBV7-2
CDR3 protein: ASSLDLRDYGYT

J gene: TRBJ1-3
V gene: TRBV5-1
CDR3 protein: ASSLASGSSLGNTIY

J gene: TRBJ2-5
V gene: TRBV19
CDR3 protein: ASSAVTGGETQY

J gene: TRBJ1-2
V gene: TRBV5-1
CDR3 protein: ASSADRGTYGYT

J gene: TRBJ1-5
V gene: TRBV10-3
CDR3 protein: AIRGQDNQPQH